Listed below are T cell receptor beta chains from one sample, sequenced in a study of CD8 T cells in ankylosing spondylitis. TCRdb reprocessed the 5' RACE reads with MiXCR, giving one entry per CDR3 protein. The table has roughly 64,000 distinct CDR3 sequences, around 6.5% seen once. Specimen: synovial fluid, either unsorted or a sorted T cell fraction (not recorded which). The receptors were gathered from a male donor with ankylosing spondylitis. The CDR3 runs from the conserved cysteine through the conserved F or W. D genes are given only for firm matches. Clone size is given for some rows only: seen once, a few or many times, or a class if the clone is expanded.

D gene,V gene,clone size,J gene,CDR3 protein,CDR3 DNA
TRBD1,TRBV30,many,TRBJ2-7,CAWSPGTGTYEQYF,TGTGCCTGGAGCCCCGGGACAGGGACCTACGAGCAGTACTTC
NA,TRBV19,few,TRBJ1-1,CASSSDRRLAFF,TGTGCCAGTAGTAGCGACAGGCGCCTGGCTTTCTTT
TRBD1,TRBV28,NA,TRBJ1-5,CASSDREAGNQPQHF,TGTGCCAGCAGTGACAGGGAGGCGGGGAATCAGCCCCAGCATTTT
NA,TRBV14,NA,TRBJ2-5,CASSPGPWETQYF,TGTGCCAGCAGCCCCGGCCCTTGGGAGACCCAGTACTTC
NA,TRBV12-3/TRBV12-4,many,TRBJ1-1,CASTKTDNTEAFF,TGTGCCAGCACCAAAACAGATAACACTGAAGCTTTCTTT
TRBD2,TRBV5-1,many,TRBJ2-5,CASSLVAGAETQYF,TGCGCCAGCAGCTTGGTAGCGGGAGCAGAGACCCAGTACTTC
NA,TRBV28,few,TRBJ2-2,CASKSPGAQYTGELFF,TGTGCCAGCAAATCCCCTGGGGCCCAGTACACCGGGGAGCTGTTTTTT
NA,TRBV20-1,medium-sized,TRBJ2-5,CSARDFSIETQYF,TGCAGTGCTAGAGATTTTTCGATAGAGACCCAGTACTTC
NA,TRBV2,few,TRBJ2-3,CASMAGSGTDTQYF,TGTGCCAGCATGGCTGGCTCGGGGACAGATACGCAGTATTTT
TRBD1,TRBV7-2,few,TRBJ2-3,CASSLAGTGETDTQYF,TGTGCCAGCAGCTTAGCGGGGACAGGGGAGACCGATACGCAGTATTTT
TRBD1,TRBV7-8,few,TRBJ2-7,CASTLRPRGPYEQYF,TGTGCCAGCACCCTTCGACCCAGGGGGCCCTACGAGCAGTACTTC
NA,TRBV21-1,many,TRBJ2-7,CASSTRSGTSDSYEQYF,TGTGCCAGCAGCACTAGATCCGGGACTAGCGACTCCTACGAGCAGTACTTC
TRBD2,TRBV6-5,many,TRBJ2-1,CASSYSTLASTYNEQFF,TGTGCCAGCAGTTACTCGACACTAGCGAGTACCTACAATGAGCAGTTCTTC
NA,TRBV18,few,TRBJ2-7,CASSRSEAYEQYF,TGTGCCAGCTCACGCTCAGAAGCCTACGAGCAGTACTTC
TRBD1,TRBV18,NA,TRBJ2-6,CASSPLKGAGGANVLTF,TGTGCCAGCTCACCGTTAAAGGGGGCCGGGGGGGCCAACGTCCTGACTTTC
NA,TRBV28,many,TRBJ1-2,CASSIQTEGYGYTF,TGTGCCAGCAGTATACAGACAGAGGGCTATGGCTACACCTTC
TRBD1,TRBV20-1,NA,TRBJ2-5,CSARGSQGEETQYF,TGCAGTGCTAGAGGGAGCCAGGGGGAAGAGACCCAGTACTTC
NA,TRBV10-2,few,TRBJ2-6,CASSEPGRGANVLTF,TGCGCCAGCAGTGAGCCTGGTCGTGGGGCCAACGTCCTGACTTTC
TRBD1,TRBV25-1,NA,TRBJ2-7,CASSDTGTGKYEQYF,TGTGCCAGCAGTGACACCGGGACAGGGAAGTACGAGCAGTACTTC
TRBD1,TRBV18,few,TRBJ2-5,CASSPRRQGAETQYF,TGTGCCAGCTCACCACGTCGACAGGGGGCTGAGACCCAGTACTTC
NA,TRBV7-3,many,TRBJ1-2,CASSKTGLGGYTF,TGTGCCAGCAGCAAGACGGGCCTCGGTGGCTACACCTTC
NA,TRBV28,many,TRBJ1-2,CASVAAGVPGYTF,TGTGCCAGCGTGGCTGCGGGGGTCCCTGGCTACACCTTC
TRBD1,TRBV28,many,TRBJ2-1,CASSGQGWGEQFF,TGTGCCAGCAGTGGACAGGGATGGGGTGAGCAGTTCTTC
TRBD1,TRBV6-1,few,TRBJ1-1,CASSRTGHTEAFF,TGTGCCAGCAGTAGGACAGGGCACACTGAAGCTTTCTTT
TRBD2,TRBV5-1,many,TRBJ2-3,CASSFGRGTSGTDTQYF,TGCGCCAGCAGCTTCGGGAGAGGAACTAGCGGGACAGATACGCAGTATTTT
NA,TRBV7-7,many,TRBJ2-2,CASSQNAVGTGELFF,TGTGCCAGCAGCCAGAACGCGGTGGGCACCGGGGAGCTGTTTTTT
NA,TRBV29-1,many,TRBJ2-7,CSVEKYAGGDEQYF,TGCAGCGTTGAAAAATATGCAGGTGGAGACGAGCAGTACTTC
NA,TRBV5-1,many,TRBJ1-2,CASSLGSGENYGYTF,TGCGCCAGCAGCTTGGGTTCTGGAGAGAACTATGGCTACACCTTC
TRBD1,TRBV12-3/TRBV12-4,many,TRBJ1-5,CASSPDRGLGGNQPQHF,TGTGCCAGCAGCCCTGACAGGGGGCTAGGAGGCAATCAGCCCCAGCATTTT
NA,TRBV7-8,few,TRBJ1-2,CASSLDRENGYTF,TGTGCCAGCAGCTTGGACAGAGAGAATGGCTACACCTTC
NA,TRBV10-3,many,TRBJ2-3,CAISESTRVARRTDTQYF,TGTGCCATCAGTGAGTCGACTCGAGTAGCGAGGCGCACAGATACGCAGTATTTT
NA,TRBV4-2,few,TRBJ2-1,CASSDPGAVNEQFF,TGTGCCAGCAGCGACCCGGGGGCCGTCAATGAGCAGTTCTTC
NA,TRBV5-1,many,TRBJ1-1,CASSFEAENTEAFF,TGCGCCAGCAGCTTTGAAGCAGAGAACACTGAAGCTTTCTTT
NA,TRBV12-3/TRBV12-4,many,TRBJ2-7,CASSRHSYEQYF,TGTGCCAGCAGCCGACACTCCTACGAGCAGTACTTC
NA,TRBV5-6,many,TRBJ1-3,CASSLPRGHSSGNTIYF,TGTGCCAGCAGCTTGCCGAGAGGGCACAGCTCTGGAAACACCATATATTTT
NA,TRBV25-1,medium-sized,TRBJ2-2,CASSEWGSTGELFF,TGTGCCAGCAGTGAATGGGGGAGCACCGGGGAGCTGTTTTTT
NA,TRBV6-1,few,TRBJ1-1,CASSEIIFTVSNTEAFF,TGTGCCAGCAGTGAAATAATTTTCACAGTCTCGAACACTGAAGCTTTCTTT
NA,TRBV11-2,NA,TRBJ1-6,CASSPTSNSPLHF,TGTGCCAGCAGCCCCACAAGTAATTCACCCCTCCACTTT
TRBD1,TRBV6-1,many,TRBJ2-7,CASSADRAGYEQYF,TGTGCCAGCAGTGCCGACAGGGCGGGCTACGAGCAGTACTTC
NA,TRBV20-1,NA,TRBJ1-5,CSASSRDNQPQHF,TGCAGTGCTAGTAGCAGGGATAATCAGCCCCAGCATTTT
NA,TRBV2,NA,TRBJ1-2,CASSPEGSVGYTF,TGTGCCAGCAGTCCAGAGGGATCGGTCGGCTACACCTTC
NA,TRBV28,few,TRBJ1-3,CASFQTGGNTIYF,TGTGCCAGCTTCCAGACCGGGGGAAACACCATATATTTT
NA,TRBV5-1,many,TRBJ2-7,CASSETYRAEQYF,TGCGCCAGCAGCGAAACGTACAGGGCCGAGCAGTACTTC
TRBD2,TRBV29-1,medium-sized,TRBJ2-5,CSVAGLEVRVAQYF,TGCAGCGTCGCGGGACTAGAGGTTCGGGTGGCCCAGTACTTC
NA,TRBV15,many,TRBJ2-3,CATSSGLASTDTQYF,TGTGCCACCAGTTCGGGCCTGGCTAGCACAGATACGCAGTATTTT
NA,TRBV7-2,many,TRBJ2-1,CASSPGIYNEQFF,TGTGCCAGCAGCCCAGGGATTTACAATGAGCAGTTCTTC
TRBD2,TRBV6-1,many,TRBJ2-1,CASSGSSGGYNEQFF,TGTGCCAGCAGTGGCTCTAGCGGTGGCTACAATGAGCAGTTCTTC
NA,TRBV20-1,many,TRBJ2-7,CSARDRTQRMDEQYF,TGCAGTGCTAGAGACCGGACGCAAAGAATGGACGAGCAGTACTTC
NA,TRBV7-2,many,TRBJ1-2,CASSPQLQGPYGYTF,TGTGCCAGCAGCCCACAATTACAGGGCCCCTATGGCTACACCTTC